The 28 T cell receptor beta chains listed next were all sequenced from one sample in a study of blood T cell repertoires in COVID-19. The table came from immunoSEQ multiplex PCR; TCRdb's copy has only in-frame clones and leaves some out. The sample lists 150,000 to 200,000 clones; about 76% were seen once. The sequencing sample was made of peripheral blood. These receptors came from a woman aged 40 to 50 with COVID-19, enrolled during active disease.

V usage is TRBV6-5 and J usage is TRBJ2-3; TRBD2 is a possible D gene (6 bases). V gave up 7 bases and J gave up 5 bases, with 13 bases separating them. This CDR3 region has 13 residues. The germline V gene has CDR1 MNHEY and CDR2 SVGAGI. CDR3 nucleotide sequence: TGTGCCAGCACCACCCCGGGACTAGATACGCAGTATTTT. Amino acids: CASTTPGLDTQYF.

This chain connects TRBV6-4 to TRBJ1-1; perhaps TRBD1 as D (5 bases). The CDR3 runs 12 residues. Germline lookup yields CDR1 MRHNA and CDR2 SNTAGT. The ends were cut back, 0 bases at V and 11 bases at J, with 10 bases in the middle. The CDR3 loop reads CASSDSGGTAFF. DNA of the CDR3: TGTGCCAGCAGTGACTCGGGCGGGACGGCTTTCTTT.

The genes are TRBV7-9 and TRBJ2-7, with D possibly matching TRBD1 (5 bases). This CDR3 is 15 amino acids long. The germline V gene encodes CDR1 SEHNR and CDR2 FQNEAQ (reference sequence). Trimming removed 2 bases at V and 3 bases at J, with 14 bases between. CDR3 nucleotide sequence: TGTGCCAGCAGCTTAAGGCCAGGGATGGACTACGAGCAGTACTTC. Protein sequence: CASSLRPGMDYEQYF.

CDR3 sequence reads: CASSRAGFGTEAFF. The CDR3 DNA reads TGTGCCAGCAGCAGAGCAGGGTTCGGCACTGAAGCTTTCTTT. The V gene is TRBV5-4, the J gene TRBJ1-1; D may be TRBD1 (5 bases). The germline gives CDR1 SGHNT, CDR2 YYREEE (reference sequence). The length of the CDR3 is 14 residues. Trimming removed 4 bases from V and 4 bases from J, with 14 bases in between.

The chain has TRBV7-2 and TRBJ2-3; 12 nucleotides align to TRBD2. The CDR3 is made up of 16 amino acids. Germline CDR1 SGHTA, CDR2 FQGNSA. V shed 1 base and J 6 bases; nucleotides not matched to a gene: 5. In nucleotides, the CDR3 is TGTGCCAGCAGCTTAGTTGGGGGACTAGCGGGCGATACGCAGTATTTT. Residues: CASSLVGGLAGDTQYF.

V and J are TRBV5-8 and TRBJ2-5, with 10 bases that match TRBD2. This CDR3 contains 18 residues. Germline CDR1 SGHTS, CDR2 YDEGEE. V shed 0 bases, J shed 3 bases, and the junction held 11 bases outside the gene matches. CDR3 protein: CASSLGLAGAWEEETQYF. The CDR3 DNA reads as TGTGCCAGCAGCTTGGGGCTAGCGGGAGCATGGGAGGAAGAGACCCAGTACTTC. Complete variable domain (other parts from reference TRBV5-8 and TRBJ2-5): EAGVTQSPTHLIKTRGQQATLRCSPISGHTSVYWYQQALGLGLQFLLWYDEGEERNRGNFPPRFSGRQFPNYSSELNVNALELEDSALYLCASSLGLAGAWEEETQYFGPGTRLLVL.

CDR3 in amino acids: CASSLATGGVSNRVAFF. The CDR3 nucleotides are TGTGCCAGCAGCTTAGCGACAGGGGGCGTCTCTAATAGGGTAGCTTTCTTT. The V gene is TRBV7-2, the J gene TRBJ1-1; 10 positions agree with TRBD1. Germline CDR1 SGHTA, CDR2 FQGNSA. V lost 0 bases to trimming and J lost 10 bases; unmatched junction nucleotides: 14. This CDR3 spans 17 amino acids.

This chain links TRBV6-5 with TRBJ2-4; D gene ambiguous. The V gene's germline CDR1 is MNHEY and CDR2 SVGAGI. The CDR3 runs to 15 residues. The V end lost 6 bases, the J end lost 0 bases, and 12 bases lay between the germline ends. CDR3 sequence (DNA): TGTGCCAGCAGCTCAGATTTTCTAGCCAAAAACATTCAGTACTTC. Encoded protein: CASSSDFLAKNIQYF.

This sequence joins TRBV2 and TRBJ2-5; unclear D gene. This CDR3 region has 13 residues. The V end was cut by 6 bases, the J end by 0 bases, with 8 bases between. CDR1 is SNHLY, CDR2 FYNNEI, per germline. CDR3 in DNA: TGTGCCAGCAGGTGGTACTACCAAGAGACCCAGTACTTC. This codes for CASRWYYQETQYF.

This clone was recorded once. The rearrangement links TRBV3-1 (or the pseudogene TRBV3-2) to TRBJ2-3; D is possibly TRBD1 (5 bases). The CDR3 is made up of 15 amino acids. Germline CDR1 and CDR2: LGHDT and YNNKEL (reference sequence). V was shortened by 8 bases and J by 0 bases, with 15 bases between the two germline ends. Here the CDR3 DNA reads TGTGCCAGCTCTTCAAGGGGCACGAGCACAGATACGCAGTATTTT. Translated: CASSSRGTSTDTQYF.

The chain couples TRBV6-5 to TRBJ2-7; TRBD2 might be the D (6 bases). The CDR3 is 13 residues long. Trimming took off 8 bases at V and 1 base at J, with 12 bases between the two ends. Germline V gene data show CDR1 as MNHEY and CDR2 as SVGAGI. This CDR3 reads CASRRGESYEQYF. The DNA for the CDR3 is TGTGCCAGCCGGAGGGGAGAATCCTACGAGCAGTACTTC.

This chain uses TRBV7-9 with TRBJ2-7, with 12 nucleotides matching TRBD1. V gave up 3 bases and J gave up 7 bases; unmatched junction bases: 7. Per the germline V gene, CDR1 is SEHNR and CDR2 is FQNEAQ (reference sequence). The CDR3 contains 15 residues. CDR3 loop: CASSFRDRGRWEQYF. As DNA, the CDR3 is TGTGCCAGCAGCTTTCGGGACAGGGGGCGCTGGGAGCAGTACTTC. The full variable domain, its missing parts supplied by reference TRBV7-9 and TRBJ2-7, is DTGVSQNPRHKITKRGQNVTFRCDPISEHNRLYWYRQTLGQGPEFLTYFQNEAQLEKSRLLSDRFSAERPKGSFSTLEIQRTEQGDSAMYLCASSFRDRGRWEQYFGPGTRLTVT.

The chain is built from TRBV2 and TRBJ2-7; the match to TRBD1 covers 9 bases. The CDR3 sequence is 15 residues long. CDR1 and CDR2 from the germline V gene are SNHLY and FYNNEI. V shed 5 bases and J 2 bases; nucleotides not matched to a gene: 7. The CDR3 DNA sequence: TGTGCCAGCAGTCTAGACAGGGGGGGAGCCTACGAGCAGTACTTC. This encodes CASSLDRGGAYEQYF.

This chain connects TRBV19 to TRBJ2-1, with D tentatively TRBD2 (5 bases). The V and J ends lost 1 base and 7 bases respectively, with 11 bases between them. CDR3 length: 14 amino acids. The germline gives CDR1 LNHDA, CDR2 SQIVND (reference sequence). The CDR3 sequence is CASSIVAGRNEQFF. CDR3 sequence (DNA): TGTGCCAGTAGTATAGTGGCGGGTAGGAATGAGCAGTTCTTC.

This clone was counted a single time. This rearrangement joins TRBV9 to TRBJ1-2; a weak D match, TRBD1 (5 bases). The CDR3 is 14 amino acids. The V gene lost 4 bases and the J gene lost 0 bases, with 10 bases spanning the gap. The V gene's germline CDR1 is SGDLS and CDR2 YYNGEE. This CDR3 is CASSTETANYGYTF. The CDR3 DNA follows: TGTGCCAGCAGCACCGAGACAGCTAACTATGGCTACACCTTC. Drawing the rest from reference TRBV9 and TRBJ1-2, the complete variable domain is DSGVTQTPKHLITATGQRVTLRCSPRSGDLSVYWYQQSLDQGLQFLIQYYNGEERAKGNILERFSAQQFPDLHSELNLSSLELGDSALYFCASSTETANYGYTFGSGTRLTVV.

Only one count was recorded for this clone. The chain employs TRBV11-3 and TRBJ2-5; the match to TRBD1 covers 7 bases. The length of the CDR3 is 16 residues. After removal of 1 base from V and 1 base from J, the junction contained 6 bases not matched to a gene. The V gene's germline CDR1 is SGHNT and CDR2 YENEEA. DNA for the CDR3: TGTGCCAGCAGCTTAGGCGTCAGGGGGTTCCAAGAGACCCAGTACTTC. This gives the protein CASSLGVRGFQETQYF.

The genes are TRBV11-3 and TRBJ1-1; 7 nucleotides line up with TRBD1. From germline, CDR1 is SGHNT and CDR2 YENEEA. There are 16 residues in the CDR3. Losses at the gene ends were 5 bases for V and 3 bases for J; bases not matched to a gene: 12. CDR3 in amino acids: CASSPGTAQSHTEAFF. CDR3 DNA sequence: TGTGCCAGCAGCCCCGGGACAGCCCAGAGTCACACTGAAGCTTTCTTT.

CDR3 region: CASSFPAGVTYEQYF. The CDR3, as DNA: TGTGCCAGCAGCTTCCCGGCAGGGGTTACCTACGAGCAGTACTTC. V usage is TRBV5-6 and J usage is TRBJ2-7, with a tentative D call TRBD1 (6 bases). This CDR3 has 15 amino acids. CDR1 and CDR2 from the germline V gene are SGHDT and YYEEEE. The V end was cut by 2 bases, the J end by 2 bases, with 14 bases between.

This chain uses TRBV30 with TRBJ2-2, with 16 bases identical to TRBD2. The germline V gene encodes CDR1 GTSNPN and CDR2 SVGIG (reference sequence). The CDR3 runs to 20 residues. V shed 0 bases, J shed 3 bases, and the junction held 10 bases outside the gene matches. The CDR3 spells CAWSVIGTSGRGWDTGELFF. CDR3 nucleotides: TGTGCCTGGAGTGTTATAGGGACTAGCGGGAGGGGATGGGACACCGGGGAGCTGTTTTTT.

This chain connects TRBV27 to TRBJ2-2; D gene unclear. The CDR3 runs to 15 residues. Germline V gives CDR1 MNHEY, CDR2 SMNVEV (reference sequence). Trimming removed 5 bases from V and 7 bases from J, with 17 bases in between. DNA for the CDR3: TGTGCCAGCAGTCTTCTCTCCTTGAGCATCGGGGAGCTGTTTTTT. Translated: CASSLLSLSIGELFF.

V usage is TRBV14 and J usage is TRBJ2-3; D uncertain. The V gene's germline CDR1 is SGHDN and CDR2 FVKESK. Trimming cost V 8 bases and J 0 bases, with 15 bases left between them. The CDR3 extends over 15 amino acids. CDR3 loop: CASAMKLQSTDTQYF. The CDR3 region has the DNA TGTGCCAGCGCCATGAAACTCCAAAGCACAGATACGCAGTATTTT. Looking up the rest from reference TRBV14 and TRBJ2-3 gives the full variable domain: EAGVTQFPSHSVIEKGQTVTLRCDPISGHDNLYWYRRVMGKEIKFLLHFVKESKQDESGMPNNRFLAERTGGTYSTLKVQPAELEDSGVYFCASAMKLQSTDTQYFGPGTRLTVL.

V and J are TRBV11-3 and TRBJ2-2; the match to TRBD2 covers 10 bases. The CDR3 extends over 16 amino acids. The V gene's germline CDR1 is SGHNT and CDR2 YENEEA. J lost 9 bases, V lost 2 bases, and 9 bases had no gene match. The CDR3 reads CASSLLAGVGTRELFF. The CDR3 nucleotides are TGTGCCAGCAGCTTACTAGCGGGAGTCGGGACCCGGGAGCTGTTTTTT.

The chain joins TRBV9 to TRBJ2-1; 12 positions agree with TRBD2. Germline V lookup: CDR1 SGDLS, CDR2 YYNGEE. This CDR3 has 15 residues. V dropped 0 bases and J dropped 13; count of bases not matched to a gene: 8. CDR3 sequence: CASSVEALAGGIQFF. The CDR3 coding sequence is TGTGCCAGCAGCGTAGAGGCCCTAGCGGGAGGGATACAGTTCTTC.

The chain employs TRBV11-2 and TRBJ2-1; the match to TRBD2 covers 8 bases. This CDR3 contains 13 residues. The trim removed 2 bases at V and 9 bases at J, leaving 3 bases unmatched. Germline V gene lookup returns CDR1 SGHAT and CDR2 FQNNGV. The CDR3 coding sequence is TGTGCCAGCAGCTTACGTGGACTAGCTGAGCAGTTCTTC. This sequence encodes CASSLRGLAEQFF.

The chain joins TRBV5-6 to TRBJ1-6; a possible D gene is TRBD1 (6 bases). The CDR3 contains 16 residues. The ends were cut back, 0 bases at V and 6 bases at J, with 13 bases in the middle. CDR1 is SGHDT, CDR2 YYEEEE, per germline. The CDR3 sequence: CASSLVTGLLNSPLHF. As DNA, the CDR3 is TGTGCCAGCAGCTTGGTGACAGGCTTACTTAATTCACCCCTCCACTTT. The whole variable domain, remainder taken from reference TRBV5-6 and TRBJ1-6, is DAGVTQSPTHLIKTRGQQVTLRCSPKSGHDTVSWYQQALGQGPQFIFQYYEEEERQRGNFPDRFSGHQFPNYSSELNVNALLLGDSALYLCASSLVTGLLNSPLHFGNGTRLTVT.

The chain links TRBV6-2 or TRBV6-3 to TRBJ2-7; tentative D call: TRBD1 (6 bases). Germline CDR1 and CDR2: MNHEY and SVGEGT. The CDR3 consists of 15 residues. The V and J ends lost 7 bases and 4 bases respectively, with 20 bases between them. CDR3 protein: CASNPTGVKKYEQYF. CDR3 in DNA: TGTGCCAGCAACCCGACAGGAGTTAAAAAGTACGAGCAGTACTTC.

A remark on this clone: Distinct nucleotide sequences in the sample also encode this CDR3. The chain couples TRBV27 to TRBJ2-3; 12 positions agree with TRBD2. Germline V lookup: CDR1 MNHEY, CDR2 SMNVEV (reference sequence). This CDR3 has 15 residues. The trim removed 4 bases at V and 3 bases at J, leaving 2 bases unmatched. CDR3 residues: CASSSGLAGTDTQYF. The DNA of the CDR3 is TGTGCCAGCAGTTCTGGACTAGCGGGAACAGATACGCAGTATTTT.

The chain employs TRBV9 and TRBJ1-3; the match to TRBD1 covers 7 bases. V lost 0 bases, J lost 3 bases, and 0 bases stayed unmatched. This CDR3 comprises 14 residues. CDR1 SGDLS and CDR2 YYNGEE come from the germline V gene. CDR3 coding DNA: TGTGCCAGCAGCGTAGACAGGGGTGGAAACACCATATATTTT. Protein sequence: CASSVDRGGNTIYF. The variable domain in full, completed from reference TRBV9 and TRBJ1-3, reads DSGVTQTPKHLITATGQRVTLRCSPRSGDLSVYWYQQSLDQGLQFLIQYYNGEERAKGNILERFSAQQFPDLHSELNLSSLELGDSALYFCASSVDRGGNTIYFGEGSWLTVV.